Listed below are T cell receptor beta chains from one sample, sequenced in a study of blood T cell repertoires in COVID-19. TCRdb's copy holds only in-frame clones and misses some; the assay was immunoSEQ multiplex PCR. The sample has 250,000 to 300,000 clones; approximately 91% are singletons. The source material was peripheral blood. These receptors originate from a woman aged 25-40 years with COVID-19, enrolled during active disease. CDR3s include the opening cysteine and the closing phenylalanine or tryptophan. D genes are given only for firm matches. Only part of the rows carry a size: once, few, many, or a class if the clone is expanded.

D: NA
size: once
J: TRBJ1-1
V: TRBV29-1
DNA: TGCAGCGTTGGTCCTTCCGGGGGGCTGGGATCTGAAGCTTTCTTT
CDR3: CSVGPSGGLGSEAFF

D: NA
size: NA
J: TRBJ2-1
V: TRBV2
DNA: TGTGCCAGCAGTGAAGAGGGGTACAATGAGCAGTTCTTC
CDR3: CASSEEGYNEQFF

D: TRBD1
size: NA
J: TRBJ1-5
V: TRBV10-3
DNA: TGTGCCATCGCGGATCCGGGACAGGGAGGAAGCAGCAATCAGCCCCAGCATTTT
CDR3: CAIADPGQGGSSNQPQHF

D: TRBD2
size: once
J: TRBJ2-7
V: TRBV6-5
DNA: TGTGCCAGCTCCGTTACCGGGACTAGCTACGAGCAGTACTTC
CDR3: CASSVTGTSYEQYF

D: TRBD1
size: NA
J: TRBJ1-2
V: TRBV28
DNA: TGTGCCAGCAGTTCCCATTCAGGGGGCGCGTCCTATGGCTACACCTTC
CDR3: CASSSHSGGASYGYTF

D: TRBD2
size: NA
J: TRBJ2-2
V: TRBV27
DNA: TGTGCCAGCAGTAAACGACTAGCGGGAACGGACGGGGAGCTGTTTTTT
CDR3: CASSKRLAGTDGELFF

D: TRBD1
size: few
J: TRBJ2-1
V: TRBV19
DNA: TGTGCCAGTAGTGCCCCCGGGACAGGGGGTCTCAATGAGCAGTTCTTC
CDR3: CASSAPGTGGLNEQFF

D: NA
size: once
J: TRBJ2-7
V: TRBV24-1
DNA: TGTGCCACCAGTGATTCCCCTAGGGCGGGAATCAACGAGCAGTACTTC
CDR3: CATSDSPRAGINEQYF

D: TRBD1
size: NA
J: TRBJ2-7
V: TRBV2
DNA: TGTGCCAGCAGGCCGGGACAGGGGTTCTACTACGAGCAGTACTTC
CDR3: CASRPGQGFYYEQYF

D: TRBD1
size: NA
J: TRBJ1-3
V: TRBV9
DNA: TGTGCCAGCAGCCCGACAGGGACTGGAAACACCATATATTTT
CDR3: CASSPTGTGNTIYF

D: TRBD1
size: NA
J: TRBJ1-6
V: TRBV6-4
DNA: TGTGCCAGCAGTGAACAGGGGGCTGCTTCACCCCTCCACTTT
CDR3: CASSEQGAASPLHF

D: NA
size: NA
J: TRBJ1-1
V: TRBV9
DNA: TGTGCCAGCAGCGTACTTTCGAACACTGAAGCTTTCTTT
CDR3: CASSVLSNTEAFF

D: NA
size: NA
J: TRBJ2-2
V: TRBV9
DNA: TGTGCCAGCAGCGCAGGTGAGGGCACCGGGGAGCTGTTTTTT
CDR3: CASSAGEGTGELFF

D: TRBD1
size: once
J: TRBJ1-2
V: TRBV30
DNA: TGTGCCTCCCGGGACAGGGGCGTTGATGGCTACACCTTC
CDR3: CASRDRGVDGYTF

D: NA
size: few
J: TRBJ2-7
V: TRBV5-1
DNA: TGCGCCAGCAGCTTACTATCCAGCGGATCCTACGAGCAGTACTTC
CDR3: CASSLLSSGSYEQYF

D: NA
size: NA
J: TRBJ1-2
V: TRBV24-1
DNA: TGTGCCACCAGTGATTTCCAAAATACACGCTACACCTTC
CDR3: CATSDFQNTRYTF

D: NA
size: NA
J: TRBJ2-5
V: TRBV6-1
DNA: TGTGCCAGCAGTGAAACCACCCTAAGGGGGCAAGAGACCCAGTACTTC
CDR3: CASSETTLRGQETQYF

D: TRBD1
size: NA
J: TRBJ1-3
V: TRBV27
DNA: TGTGCCAGCAGTCCGGGACAGGGGATGGGAAACACCATATATTTT
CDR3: CASSPGQGMGNTIYF

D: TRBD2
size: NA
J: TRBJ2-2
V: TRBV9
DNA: TGTGCCAGCAGCGTAGGGGTAGCGGGAGTGAACACCGGGGAGCTGTTTTTT
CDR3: CASSVGVAGVNTGELFF

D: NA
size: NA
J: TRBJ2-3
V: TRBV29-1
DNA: TGCAGCGTCGAATTAGGGGCCGATACGCAGTATTTT
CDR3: CSVELGADTQYF

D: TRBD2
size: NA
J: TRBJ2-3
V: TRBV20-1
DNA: TGCAGTGCTAGTAGGACGGCGGGAGTAGCAGATACGCAGTATTTT
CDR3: CSASRTAGVADTQYF

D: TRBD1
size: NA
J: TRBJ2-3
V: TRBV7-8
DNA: TGTGCCAGCAGCTTTGCACAGGGGGGTTTTTCTAGCACAGATACGCAGTATTTT
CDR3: CASSFAQGGFSSTDTQYF

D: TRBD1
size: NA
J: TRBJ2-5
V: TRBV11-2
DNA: TGTGCCAGCAGCCAATTGGGGGACAGGGGACTCCAAGAGACCCAGTACTTC
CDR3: CASSQLGDRGLQETQYF

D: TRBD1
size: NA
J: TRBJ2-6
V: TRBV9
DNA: TGTGCCAGCAGCACGGGGACAGGCAAACTTTCCTCTGGGGCCAACGTCCTGACTTTC
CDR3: CASSTGTGKLSSGANVLTF

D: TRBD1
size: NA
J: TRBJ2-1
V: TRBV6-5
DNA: TGTGCCAGCAGTTACGGGACAGCTTACAATGAGCAGTTCTTC
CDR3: CASSYGTAYNEQFF

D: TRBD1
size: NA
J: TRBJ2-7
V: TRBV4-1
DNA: TGCGCCAGCAGCCAAGAGTATCCAGGGGGCCAGTACGAGCAGTACTTC
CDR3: CASSQEYPGGQYEQYF

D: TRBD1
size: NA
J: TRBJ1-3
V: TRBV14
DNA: TGTGCCAGCAGCCAAGATCGAGTAGGGGACAGCTCTGGAAACACCATATATTTT
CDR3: CASSQDRVGDSSGNTIYF

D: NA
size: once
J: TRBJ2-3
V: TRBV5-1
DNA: TGCGCCAGCAGCTTAGACCCGATGATAAGCGGGTCTAGCACAGATACGCAGTATTTT
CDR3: CASSLDPMISGSSTDTQYF

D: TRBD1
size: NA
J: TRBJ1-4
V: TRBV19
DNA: TGTGCCAGTAGTATTGGACAGGGGAATGAAAAACTGTTTTTT
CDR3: CASSIGQGNEKLFF

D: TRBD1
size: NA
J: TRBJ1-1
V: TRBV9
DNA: TGTGCCAGCAGCCCCTCAGTGACAGGGAGTACTGAAGCTTTCTTT
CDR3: CASSPSVTGSTEAFF

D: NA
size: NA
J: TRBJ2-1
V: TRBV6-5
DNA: TGTGCCAGCAGTTACTCGGACTCCCTAGCTGATGAGCAGTTCTTC
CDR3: CASSYSDSLADEQFF

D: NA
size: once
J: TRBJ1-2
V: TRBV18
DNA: TGTGCCAGCTCACCGCCGGACGGAGGAAACTATGGCTACACCTTC
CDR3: CASSPPDGGNYGYTF

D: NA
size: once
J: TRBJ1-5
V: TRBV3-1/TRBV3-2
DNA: TGTGCCAGCAGCCAAGATTCAGGGACTAATCAGCCCCAGCATTTT
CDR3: CASSQDSGTNQPQHF

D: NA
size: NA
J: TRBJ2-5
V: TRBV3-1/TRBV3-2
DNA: TGTGCCAGCAGCCAAGGTTTGGGGGGGGCAGGCGAGACCCAGTACTTC
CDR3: CASSQGLGGAGETQYF

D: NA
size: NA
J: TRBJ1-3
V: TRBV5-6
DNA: TGTGCCAGCGGTCGGGGAACCGGAAACACCATATATTTT
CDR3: CASGRGTGNTIYF

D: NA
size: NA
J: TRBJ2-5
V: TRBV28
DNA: TGTGCCAGCAGTCATAGAGGGGGAGCGGAGACCCAGTACTTC
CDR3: CASSHRGGAETQYF

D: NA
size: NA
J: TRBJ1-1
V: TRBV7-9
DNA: TGTGCCAGCAGCTCGCCTGGGACACCGGAAGCTTTCTTT
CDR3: CASSSPGTPEAFF

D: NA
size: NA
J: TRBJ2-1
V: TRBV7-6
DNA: TGTGCCAGCAGCTTAATCTCTCCCTCCTCCTACAATGAGCAGTTCTTC
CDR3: CASSLISPSSYNEQFF

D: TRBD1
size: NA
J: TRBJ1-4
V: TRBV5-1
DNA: TGCGCCAGCAGCGTGGACAGGGGATCGGACGAAAAACTGTTTTTT
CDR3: CASSVDRGSDEKLFF

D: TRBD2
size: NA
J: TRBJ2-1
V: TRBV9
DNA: TGTGCCTCAGGTGGGGGACTAGCGGGAAACAATGAGCAGTTCTTC
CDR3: CASGGGLAGNNEQFF

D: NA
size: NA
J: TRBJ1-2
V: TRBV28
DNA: TGTGCCAGCAGGTACGGACAGACTCCTAACTATGGCTACACCTTC
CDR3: CASRYGQTPNYGYTF

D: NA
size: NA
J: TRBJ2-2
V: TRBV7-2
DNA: TGTGCCAGCAGCTTAGGGTCAGGGGTAGGCGGGGAGCTGTTTTTT
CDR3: CASSLGSGVGGELFF

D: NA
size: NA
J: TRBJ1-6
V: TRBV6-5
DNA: TGTGCCAGCAGTTACGGCGCGGCGCCACCCCTCCACTTT
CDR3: CASSYGAAPPLHF

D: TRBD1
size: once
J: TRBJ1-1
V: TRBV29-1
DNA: TGCAGCGTTTCGGAGGGGGCTGGTGCTTTCTTT
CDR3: CSVSEGAGAFF

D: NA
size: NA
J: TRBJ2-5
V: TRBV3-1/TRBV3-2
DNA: TGTGCCAGCAGCCAAGAGCTTACGGGGAGTTGGCAAGAGACCCAGTACTTC
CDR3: CASSQELTGSWQETQYF

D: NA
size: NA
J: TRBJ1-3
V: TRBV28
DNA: TGTGCCAGCAGGTCTTATAACCTACAGGGAAACACCATATATTTT
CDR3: CASRSYNLQGNTIYF

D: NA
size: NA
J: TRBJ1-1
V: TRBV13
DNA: TGTGCCAGCAGACAGGTCTCGGCCACTGAAGCTTTCTTT
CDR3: CASRQVSATEAFF

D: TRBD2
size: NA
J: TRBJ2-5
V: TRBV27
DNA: TGTGCCAGCAGCCCCCTGACTAGCGCCCAAGAGACCCAGTACTTC
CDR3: CASSPLTSAQETQYF

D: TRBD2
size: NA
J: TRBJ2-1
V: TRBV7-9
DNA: TGTGCCAGCGGGACTAGCGGGTCTTCCTACAATGAGCAGTTCTTC
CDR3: CASGTSGSSYNEQFF

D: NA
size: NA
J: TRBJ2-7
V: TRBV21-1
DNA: TGTGCCAGCAGCAAATTGGAGATCGCAGGGTTCGACGAGCAGTACTTC
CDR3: CASSKLEIAGFDEQYF

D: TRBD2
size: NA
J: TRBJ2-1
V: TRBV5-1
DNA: TGCGCCAGCAGCTTTAGCGGGAGCTCCTACAATGAGCAGTTCTTC
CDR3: CASSFSGSSYNEQFF

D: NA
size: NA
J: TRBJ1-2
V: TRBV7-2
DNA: TGTGCCAGCAGCTTAGGAGGGAGGTTAGGCTACACCTTC
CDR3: CASSLGGRLGYTF

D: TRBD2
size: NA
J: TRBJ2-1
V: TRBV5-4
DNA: TGTGCCAGCAGCTTTTATCGACTAGCGTATTACAATGAGCAGTTCTTC
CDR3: CASSFYRLAYYNEQFF

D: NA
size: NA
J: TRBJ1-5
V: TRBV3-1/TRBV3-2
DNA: TGTGCCAGCAGCCAAGGACACAGAAATCAGCCCCAGCATTTT
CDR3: CASSQGHRNQPQHF

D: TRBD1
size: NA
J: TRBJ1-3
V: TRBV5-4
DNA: TGTGCCAGCAGCTCGGGACAGAACCGAAACACCATATATTTT
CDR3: CASSSGQNRNTIYF